This T cell receptor beta chain was profiled in a study of persistence of HIV-infected CD4 T cells. Study findings and constraints: Compared with CD3/CD28-stimulated cells, CMV- and Gag-responding cells showed lower TCRbeta richness. Degenerate expanded CDR3beta sequences were enriched among CMV- and Gag-responding cells.

This CDR3 region has 16 residues. Germline lookup yields CDR1 SNHLY and CDR2 FYNNEI. V shed 3 bases, J shed 4 bases, and the junction held 9 bases outside the gene matches. Points on this clone: Its antigen is as yet unknown.

Cells were stimulated nonspecifically with anti-CD3/anti-CD28 magnetic beads. Responding CD4+ T cells were sorted by upregulation of both CD40 ligand and CD69. Sequencing used immunoSEQ version 4 in survey mode. Produced via immunoSEQ multiplex PCR; TCRdb's table is partial and in-frame only. The table lists about 43,000 clones, 80% to 90% of them singletons. J is TRBJ1-3 and V is TRBV2, with 7 bases identical to TRBD1. The clonotype was recovered from an adult man with HIV who was CMV-seropositive. Sequences were derived from CD4+ T cells sorted from PBMCs after roughly 18-hour stimulation, sampled from a patient who received antiretroviral therapy. The CDR3 region is CASSDWKGATGNTIYF. The DNA for the CDR3 is TGTGCCAGCAGTGATTGGAAGGGGGCAACAGGAAACACCATATATTTT.